A selection of T cell receptor beta chains follows, all from one sample in a study of regulatory T cells in long-lasting Graves disease. One entry per CDR3 protein, called by TCRdb with MiXCR from the multiplex PCR reads. In the table there are under 450,000 distinct CDR3 sequences, around 15% of which are singletons. These same data were also listed under a study on T cells in Graves' hyperthyroidism and ophthalmopathy.

Specimen: peripheral blood mononuclear cells (PBMCs), collected at new diagnosis, from a patient treated with antithyroid drugs. The receptors originated from a young woman with Graves disease. Each CDR3 is given with its conserved first and last residue. A D gene is named only where the DNA matches it firmly. Clone size appears in some rows only: once, few, many, or a class for an expanded clone.

abundance,d_gene,j_gene,v_gene,CDR3nt,CDR3aa
.,.,TRBJ1-3,TRBV12-3/TRBV12-4,TGTGCCAGCAGTATCAACACCATATATTTT,CASSINTIYF
many,.,TRBJ1-2,TRBV2,TGTGCCAGCAGTGGGGAGTTCGGCGGCTACACCTTC,CASSGEFGGYTF
many,TRBD2,TRBJ2-3,TRBV3-1,TGTGCCAGCAGCCAAGTCCAGCGGGGGACAGATACGCAGTATTTT,CASSQVQRGTDTQYF
many,TRBD1,TRBJ2-7,TRBV20-1,TGCAGTGCACGGACAGGGTTTGACGGCGAGCAGTACTTC,CSARTGFDGEQYF
many,.,TRBJ1-1,TRBV5-1,TGCGCCAGCAGCTCTGATTTTCGGTACACTGAAGCTTTCTTT,CASSSDFRYTEAFF
few,TRBD2,TRBJ2-2,TRBV4-2,TGTGCCAGCAGCCAAGCAGCGGGAGGGCCGACCGGGGAGCTGTTTTTT,CASSQAAGGPTGELFF
few,.,TRBJ1-5,TRBV4-1,TGCGCCAGCAGCCAAGATCTTTCGGGGGGGATTAGCAATCAGCCCCAGCATTTT,CASSQDLSGGISNQPQHF
many,.,TRBJ1-2,TRBV2,TGTGCCAGCACCACCTCACCCCCGGGCTATGGCTACACCTTC,CASTTSPPGYGYTF
.,.,TRBJ2-2,TRBV29-1,TGCAGCGTTGAAGATCTCGACAGGTTGTCTAACACCGGGGAGCTGTTTTTT,CSVEDLDRLSNTGELFF
.,.,TRBJ1-2,TRBV27,TGTGCCAGCAGTTCTGGGGGGCACGACTATGGCTACACCTTC,CASSSGGHDYGYTF
.,.,TRBJ2-2,TRBV19,TGTGCCAGTAGTATAATCGGCGGGGAGCTGTTTTTT,CASSIIGGELFF
many,TRBD1,TRBJ1-1,TRBV5-1,TGCGCCAGCAGCTTGGCACAGGGGGCGCGAGCTTTCTTT,CASSLAQGARAFF
.,TRBD1,TRBJ1-2,TRBV7-2,TGTGCCAGCAGCTTAGCCGGACAGGGGGGCCATTCCTATGGCTACACCTTC,CASSLAGQGGHSYGYTF
many,.,TRBJ1-6,TRBV15,TGTGCCACCAGCAGAGAGGTTACAAGTAATTCACCCCTCCACTTT,CATSREVTSNSPLHF
many,.,TRBJ2-6,TRBV7-3,TGTGCCAGCAAACCCTCTGGGGCCAACGTCCTGACTTTC,CASKPSGANVLTF
few,.,TRBJ1-5,TRBV20-1,TGCAGTGCTAGAGTCGGACAATACAATCAGCCCCAGCATTTT,CSARVGQYNQPQHF
many,.,TRBJ2-7,TRBV10-2,TGCGCCAGCGGTTCTGGGACCTTCTACGAGCAGTACTTC,CASGSGTFYEQYF
.,TRBD2,TRBJ2-5,TRBV19,TGTGCCAGTAGTCTAATCGGGCTAGCGGGACCCATCCAAGAGACCCAGTACTTC,CASSLIGLAGPIQETQYF
many,.,TRBJ2-3,TRBV27,TGTGCCAGCAGTTCCGCGGGAGATACGCAGTATTTT,CASSSAGDTQYF
.,.,TRBJ1-5,TRBV5-1,TGCGCCAGCGTCAGGGTCCAGCCCCAGCATTTT,CASVRVQPQHF
many,.,TRBJ1-1,TRBV7-3,TGTGCCAGCAGTTTAGGGATGAACACTGAAGCTTTCTTT,CASSLGMNTEAFF
many,.,TRBJ1-1,TRBV13,TGTGCCAGCAGCGAAATAACAGAGAACACTGAAGCTTTCTTT,CASSEITENTEAFF
.,.,TRBJ1-2,TRBV5-1,TGCGCCAGCAGCTTCGATGGGGCTAACTATGGCTACACCTTC,CASSFDGANYGYTF
many,.,TRBJ2-7,TRBV7-2,TGTGCCAGCAGCCTAGGGGTGGGCCAGGGCTCCTACGAGCAGTACTTC,CASSLGVGQGSYEQYF
.,.,TRBJ1-2,TRBV29-1,TGCAGCGTTGAAACCTCCCACCCCCAGTCGGGCTACACCTTC,CSVETSHPQSGYTF
.,TRBD2,TRBJ2-7,TRBV3-1,TGTGCCAGCAGCCAAGCGGGGGGGCCCGATTCCTACGAGCAGTACTTC,CASSQAGGPDSYEQYF
few,TRBD1,TRBJ2-5,TRBV25-1,TGTGCCAGCAGTGATCAGGGGGTTATCGTCCAAGAGACCCAGTACTTC,CASSDQGVIVQETQYF
.,TRBD2,TRBJ2-1,TRBV29-1,TGCAGCCTTGAGCCTAGCGGGAGTCCTTACAATGAGCAGTTCTTC,CSLEPSGSPYNEQFF
few,TRBD2,TRBJ2-1,TRBV7-3,TGTGCCAGCAGCCACGGGCGGGGGGAGTACAATGAGCAGTTCTTC,CASSHGRGEYNEQFF
few,.,TRBJ1-3,TRBV24-1,TGTGCCACCAGTGATTCTGCAGGGGTGGGCACCATATATTTT,CATSDSAGVGTIYF
.,.,TRBJ1-3,TRBV12-3/TRBV12-4,TGTGCCAGCAGTTTACGTCACGGTGGAAACACCATATATTTT,CASSLRHGGNTIYF
few,.,TRBJ2-4,TRBV7-7,TGTGCTAGCAGCTTAGAACCTTTGGTCAAAAACATTCAGTACTTC,CASSLEPLVKNIQYF
.,.,TRBJ1-2,TRBV11-1,TGTGCCAGCAGCCGCGAAAGAGCGGGCATCTATGGCTACACCTTC,CASSRERAGIYGYTF
few,TRBD1,TRBJ1-6,TRBV7-6,TGTGCCAGCAGCTTAGACAGGGGAGACGGTTCACCCCTCCACTTT,CASSLDRGDGSPLHF
many,TRBD2,TRBJ2-1,TRBV12-3/TRBV12-4,TGTGCCAGCAAAGGACTAGCGGATTACAATGAGCAGTTCTTC,CASKGLADYNEQFF
.,.,TRBJ1-5,TRBV25-1,TGTGCCAGCTCGAATGGGGGGAATTTCGACAATCAGCCCCAGCATTTT,CASSNGGNFDNQPQHF
many,TRBD2,TRBJ2-3,TRBV27,TGTGCCAGCAGTTTATTCGAACGGCGGGAGACCCCAGATACGCAGTATTTT,CASSLFERRETPDTQYF
many,.,TRBJ2-1,TRBV10-3,TGTGCCATCAGTGAGTCTGGGCCCTCGGGCAATGAGCAGTTCTTC,CAISESGPSGNEQFF
few,.,TRBJ1-5,TRBV6-1,TGTGCCAGCAGTGAAGGGGGCGAGAATCAGCCCCAGCATTTT,CASSEGGENQPQHF
.,.,TRBJ2-5,TRBV29-1,TGCAGCGTTGCGACGGGCCCTAAAGAGACCCAGTACTTC,CSVATGPKETQYF
many,.,TRBJ2-7,TRBV20-1,TGCAGTTCCCAGAGGGGTCTTTCGCGGGACTACGAGCAGTACTTC,CSSQRGLSRDYEQYF
many,.,TRBJ2-7,TRBV28,TGTGCCAGCAGTTTGGGCTCGAGTGGTGTGCTCTACGAGCAGTACTTC,CASSLGSSGVLYEQYF
many,.,TRBJ1-1,TRBV2,TGTGCCAGCACCGGTCCCGGGAGTCTTTACAATGCTGAAGCTTTCTTT,CASTGPGSLYNAEAFF
many,.,TRBJ1-2,TRBV27,TGTGCCAGCAGGGACAGCTATGGCTACACCTTC,CASRDSYGYTF
.,.,TRBJ2-6,TRBV2,TGTGCCGGCGGACATGTTGGGGCCAACGTCCTGACTTTC,CAGGHVGANVLTF
many,TRBD2,TRBJ2-2,TRBV12-3/TRBV12-4,TGTGCCAGCAGTCTGACTAGCGGGAGCGTGGGGGAGCTGTTTTTT,CASSLTSGSVGELFF
many,.,TRBJ2-3,TRBV28,TGTGCCAGCAGCACCCCAGGCACAGATACGCAGTATTTT,CASSTPGTDTQYF
many,TRBD1,TRBJ2-7,TRBV6-2/TRBV6-3,TGTGCCAGCAAGTACGGGACAGGGGACTCCTACGAGCAGTACTTC,CASKYGTGDSYEQYF
many,TRBD2,TRBJ2-5,TRBV30,TGTGCCTGGAGAATTGGGACTACGCAAGAGACCCAGTACTTC,CAWRIGTTQETQYF
.,TRBD1,TRBJ2-7,TRBV3-1,TGTGCCAGCAGCCAAGGGACAGGGGGCCACGAGCAGTACTTC,CASSQGTGGHEQYF
.,TRBD1,TRBJ1-5,TRBV7-2,TGTGCCAGCAGCCGGGACAGGAGTCAGCCCCAGCATTTT,CASSRDRSQPQHF
.,.,TRBJ2-7,TRBV4-1,TGCGCCAGCAGCGGGAATACCTACGAGCAGTACTTC,CASSGNTYEQYF
many,TRBD1,TRBJ2-7,TRBV27,TGTGCCAGCGCTAAACCCTTCCGGGACAGGCATTACGAGCAGTACTTC,CASAKPFRDRHYEQYF
many,.,TRBJ2-3,TRBV7-9,TGTGCCAGCAGCCTCCCATGGGGGGGGCGCGGCGCAGATACGCAGTATTTT,CASSLPWGGRGADTQYF
few,.,TRBJ1-2,TRBV13,TGTGCCAGCACCACCCCCGTTGGAGGGGAGAGGGCACCAGGGCATGGCTACACCTTC,CASTTPVGGERAPGHGYTF
many,.,TRBJ1-1,TRBV5-1,TGCGCCAGCAGCTTAGGGCAGGATAACACTGAAGCTTTCTTT,CASSLGQDNTEAFF